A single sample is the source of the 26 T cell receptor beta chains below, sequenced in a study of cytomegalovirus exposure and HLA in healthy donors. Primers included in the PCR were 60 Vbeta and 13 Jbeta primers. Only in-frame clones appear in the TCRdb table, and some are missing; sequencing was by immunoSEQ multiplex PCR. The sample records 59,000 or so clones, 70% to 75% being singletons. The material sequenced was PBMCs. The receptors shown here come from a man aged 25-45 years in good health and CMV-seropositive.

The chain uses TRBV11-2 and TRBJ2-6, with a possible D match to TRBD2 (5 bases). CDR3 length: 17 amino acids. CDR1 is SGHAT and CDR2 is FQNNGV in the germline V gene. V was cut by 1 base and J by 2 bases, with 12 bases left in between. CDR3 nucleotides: TGTGCCAGCAGCTTAGTAGGCCTGAGGGCTGGGGCCAACGTCCTGACTTTC. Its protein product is CASSLVGLRAGANVLTF.

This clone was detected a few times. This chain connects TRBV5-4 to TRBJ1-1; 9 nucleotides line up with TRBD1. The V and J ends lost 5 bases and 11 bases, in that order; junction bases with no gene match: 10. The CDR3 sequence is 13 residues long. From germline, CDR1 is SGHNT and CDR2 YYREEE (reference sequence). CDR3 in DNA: TGTGCCAGCAGTTTAAGACAGGGGGATGACGCTTTCTTT. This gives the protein CASSLRQGDDAFF.

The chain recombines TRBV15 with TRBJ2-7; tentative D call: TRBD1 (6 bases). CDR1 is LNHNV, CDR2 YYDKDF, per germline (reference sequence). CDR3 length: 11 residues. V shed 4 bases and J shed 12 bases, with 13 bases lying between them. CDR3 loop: CATSKNRARYF. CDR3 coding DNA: TGTGCCACCAGCAAAAACAGGGCTAGGTACTTC.

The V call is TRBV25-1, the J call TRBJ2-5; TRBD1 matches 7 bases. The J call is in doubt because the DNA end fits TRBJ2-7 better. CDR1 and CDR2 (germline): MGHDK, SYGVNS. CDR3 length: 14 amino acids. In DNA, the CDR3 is TGTGCCAGCAGTGCCCTACCGGACAGGTACGAGCAGTACTTC. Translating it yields CASSALPDRYEQYF.

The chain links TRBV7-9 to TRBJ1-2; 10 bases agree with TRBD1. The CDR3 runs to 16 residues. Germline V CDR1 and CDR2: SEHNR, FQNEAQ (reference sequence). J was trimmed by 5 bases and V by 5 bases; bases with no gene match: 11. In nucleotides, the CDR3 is TGTGCCAGCAGCCCCCGCCCGGGACAGGGGATGTATGGCTACACCTTC. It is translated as CASSPRPGQGMYGYTF.

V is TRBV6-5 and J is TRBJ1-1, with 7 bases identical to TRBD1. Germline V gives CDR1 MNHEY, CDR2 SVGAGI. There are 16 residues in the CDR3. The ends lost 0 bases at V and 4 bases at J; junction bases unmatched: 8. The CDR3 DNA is TGTGCCAGCAGTTACTCGAGGCTGCCAGGGGGCACTGAAGCTTTCTTT. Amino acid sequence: CASSYSRLPGGTEAFF.

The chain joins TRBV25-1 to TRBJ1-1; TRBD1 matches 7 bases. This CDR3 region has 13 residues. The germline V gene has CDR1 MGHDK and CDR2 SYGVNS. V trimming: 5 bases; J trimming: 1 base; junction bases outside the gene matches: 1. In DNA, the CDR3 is TGTGCCAGCAGTAGACAGGGGAACACTGAAGCTTTCTTT. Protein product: CASSRQGNTEAFF.

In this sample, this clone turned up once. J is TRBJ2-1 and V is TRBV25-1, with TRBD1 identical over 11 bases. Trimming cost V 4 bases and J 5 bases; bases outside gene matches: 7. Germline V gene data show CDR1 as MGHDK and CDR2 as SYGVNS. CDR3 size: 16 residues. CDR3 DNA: TGTGCCAGCAGTGGGAGGACAGGGGGCTTCGACAATGAGCAGTTCTTC. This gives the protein CASSGRTGGFDNEQFF.

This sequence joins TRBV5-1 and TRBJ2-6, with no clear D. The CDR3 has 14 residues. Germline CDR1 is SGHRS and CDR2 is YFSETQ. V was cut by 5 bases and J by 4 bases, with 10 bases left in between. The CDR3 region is CASSSSAGANVLTF. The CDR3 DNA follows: TGCGCCAGCAGTAGTAGTGCGGGGGCCAACGTCCTGACTTTC.

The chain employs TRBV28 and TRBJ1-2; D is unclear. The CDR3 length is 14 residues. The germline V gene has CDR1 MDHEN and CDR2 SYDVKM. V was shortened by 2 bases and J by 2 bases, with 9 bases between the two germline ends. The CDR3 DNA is TGTGCCAGCAGTTTAGTTGCGGGGAACTATGGCTACACCTTC. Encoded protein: CASSLVAGNYGYTF.

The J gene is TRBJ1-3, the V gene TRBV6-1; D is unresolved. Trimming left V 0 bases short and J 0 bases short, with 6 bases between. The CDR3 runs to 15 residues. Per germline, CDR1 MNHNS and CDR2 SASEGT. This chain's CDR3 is CASSEAANSGNTIYF. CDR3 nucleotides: TGTGCCAGCAGTGAAGCGGCCAACTCTGGAAACACCATATATTTT.

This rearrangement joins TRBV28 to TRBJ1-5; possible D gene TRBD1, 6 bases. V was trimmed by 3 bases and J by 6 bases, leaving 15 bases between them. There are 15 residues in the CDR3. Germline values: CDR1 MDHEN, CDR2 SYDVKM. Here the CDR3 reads CASSFGTPSLQPQHF. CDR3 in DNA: TGTGCCAGCAGTTTCGGGACACCTAGCCTTCAGCCCCAGCATTTT.

CDR3 sequence: CASSLGQPPGYEQYF. CDR3 bases: TGTGCCAGCAGCTTGGGACAGCCCCCCGGGTACGAGCAGTACTTC. V is TRBV13 and J is TRBJ2-7, with TRBD1 matching 7 bases. The CDR3 runs to 15 residues. CDR1 and CDR2 (germline): PRHDT, FYEKMQ (reference sequence). J was trimmed by 4 bases and V by 3 bases; bases with no gene match: 9.

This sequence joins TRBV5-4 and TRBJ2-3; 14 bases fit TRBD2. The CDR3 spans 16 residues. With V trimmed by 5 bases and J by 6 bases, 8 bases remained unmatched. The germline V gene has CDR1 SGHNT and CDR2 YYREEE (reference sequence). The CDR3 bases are TGTGCCAGCAGTTCTTCCGGGACTAGCGGGGGTGATACGCAGTATTTT. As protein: CASSSSGTSGGDTQYF.

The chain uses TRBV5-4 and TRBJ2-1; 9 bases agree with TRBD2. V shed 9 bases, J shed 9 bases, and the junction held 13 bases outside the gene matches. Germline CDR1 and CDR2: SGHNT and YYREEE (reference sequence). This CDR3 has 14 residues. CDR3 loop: CATLGGLAGSEQFF. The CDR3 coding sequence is TGTGCCACCCTCGGAGGGCTAGCGGGGAGTGAGCAGTTCTTC.

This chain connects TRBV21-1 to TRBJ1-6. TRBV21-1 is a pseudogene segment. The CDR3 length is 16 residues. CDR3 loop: CASSAQRSGRNSPLHF. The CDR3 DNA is TGTGCCAGCAGCGCTCAGCGGTCAGGTAGAAATTCACCCCTCCACTTT.

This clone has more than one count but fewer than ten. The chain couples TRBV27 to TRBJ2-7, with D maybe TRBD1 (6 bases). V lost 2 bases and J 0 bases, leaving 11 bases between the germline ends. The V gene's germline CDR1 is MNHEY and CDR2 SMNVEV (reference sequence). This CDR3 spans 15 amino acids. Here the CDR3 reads CASSLVRGNSYEQYF. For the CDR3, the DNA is TGTGCCAGCAGTTTAGTAAGGGGGAACTCCTACGAGCAGTACTTC.

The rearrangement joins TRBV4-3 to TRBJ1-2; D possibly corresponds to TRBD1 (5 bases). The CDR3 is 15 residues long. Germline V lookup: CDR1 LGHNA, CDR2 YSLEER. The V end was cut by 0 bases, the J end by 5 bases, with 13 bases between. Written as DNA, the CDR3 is TGCGCCAGCAGCCAAGACGCGGGGGTAGGTTATGGCTACACCTTC. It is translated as CASSQDAGVGYGYTF.

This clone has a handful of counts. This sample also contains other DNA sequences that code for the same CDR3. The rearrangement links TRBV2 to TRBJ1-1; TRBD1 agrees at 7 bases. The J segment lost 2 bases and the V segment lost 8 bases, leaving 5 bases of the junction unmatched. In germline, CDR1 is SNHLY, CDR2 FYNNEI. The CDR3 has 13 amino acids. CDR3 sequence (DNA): TGTGCCAGCGGCGGGACAGTCAACACTGAAGCTTTCTTT. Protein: CASGGTVNTEAFF.

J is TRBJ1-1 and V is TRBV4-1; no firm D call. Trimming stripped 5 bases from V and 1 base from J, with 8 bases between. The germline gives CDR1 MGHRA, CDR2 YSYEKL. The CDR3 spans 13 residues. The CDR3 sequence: CASSGEANTEAFF. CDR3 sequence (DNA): TGCGCCAGCAGCGGAGAGGCGAACACTGAAGCTTTCTTT.

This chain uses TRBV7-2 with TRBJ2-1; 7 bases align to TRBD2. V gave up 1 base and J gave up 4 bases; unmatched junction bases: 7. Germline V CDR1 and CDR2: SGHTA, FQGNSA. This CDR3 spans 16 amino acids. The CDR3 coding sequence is TGTGCCAGCAGCTTAGTTTGGGGGGGGGAATACAATGAGCAGTTCTTC. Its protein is CASSLVWGGEYNEQFF.

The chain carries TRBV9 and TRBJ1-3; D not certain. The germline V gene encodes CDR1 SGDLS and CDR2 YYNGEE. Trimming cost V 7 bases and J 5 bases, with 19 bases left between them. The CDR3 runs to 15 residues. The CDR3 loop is CASGRHENARNTIYF. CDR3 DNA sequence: TGTGCCAGCGGCCGCCATGAAAATGCAAGAAACACCATATATTTT. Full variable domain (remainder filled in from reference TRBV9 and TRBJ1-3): DSGVTQTPKHLITATGQRVTLRCSPRSGDLSVYWYQQSLDQGLQFLIQYYNGEERAKGNILERFSAQQFPDLHSELNLSSLELGDSALYFCASGRHENARNTIYFGEGSWLTVV.

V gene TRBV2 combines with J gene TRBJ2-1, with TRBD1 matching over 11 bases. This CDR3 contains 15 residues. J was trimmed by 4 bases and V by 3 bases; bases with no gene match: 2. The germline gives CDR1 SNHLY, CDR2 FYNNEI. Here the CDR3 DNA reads TGTGCCAGCAGTGAGGACAGGGGGCAGTACAATGAGCAGTTCTTC. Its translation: CASSEDRGQYNEQFF.

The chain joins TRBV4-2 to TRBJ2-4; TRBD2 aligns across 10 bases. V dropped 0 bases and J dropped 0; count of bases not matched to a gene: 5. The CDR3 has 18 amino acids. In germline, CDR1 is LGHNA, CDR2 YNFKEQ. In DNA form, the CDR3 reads TGTGCCAGCAGCCAAGATTTAAGCGGGGGGGCAGCCAAAAACATTCAGTACTTC. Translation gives CASSQDLSGGAAKNIQYF.

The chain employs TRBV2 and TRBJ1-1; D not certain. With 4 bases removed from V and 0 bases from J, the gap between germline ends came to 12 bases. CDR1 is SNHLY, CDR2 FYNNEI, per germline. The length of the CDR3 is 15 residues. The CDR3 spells CASSARAGMNTEAFF. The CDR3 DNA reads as TGTGCCAGCAGTGCGAGGGCGGGGATGAACACTGAAGCTTTCTTT.

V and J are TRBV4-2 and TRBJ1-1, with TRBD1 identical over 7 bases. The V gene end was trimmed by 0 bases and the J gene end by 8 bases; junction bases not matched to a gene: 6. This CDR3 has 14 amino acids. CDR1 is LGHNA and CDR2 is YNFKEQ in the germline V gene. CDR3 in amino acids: CASSQDRDSGEAFF. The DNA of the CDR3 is TGTGCCAGCAGCCAAGACCGGGACAGCGGAGAAGCTTTCTTT.